These 13 T cell receptor beta chains were all obtained from the same sample, sequenced in a study of CD8+ T cells in alopecia areata. The sample's treatment: oral pan-JAK inhibitor, 5-10 mg twice daily. RNA extraction was followed by reverse transcription into cDNA, which acted as the sequencing template. Repertoires were generated with immunoSEQ multiplex PCR, while TCRdb's copy carries only in-frame clones and drops some. The data show about 280,000 clones, with 55% to 70% seen just once and around 1.8% held by the top ten. The sequencing here drew on CD4+ T cells sorted from blood, taken at week 24, from a patient treated with tofacitinib. The receptors stem from a human donor with alopecia areata.

The chain combines TRBV4-1 with TRBJ1-2, with D perhaps TRBD1 (5 bases). This CDR3 has 13 residues. V was clipped by 0 bases and J by 7 bases, with 9 bases between them. Germline CDR1 reads MGHRA; CDR2 reads YSYEKL. CDR3 coding DNA: TGCGCCAGCAGCCAAGAAGGGGTGGTTGGCTACACCTTC. It codes for CASSQEGVVGYTF.

Note on this clone: Other DNA sequences from this sample encode an identical CDR3 as well. The chain recombines TRBV5-1 with TRBJ1-1, with 8 bases identical to TRBD1. Germline V gene lookup returns CDR1 SGHRS and CDR2 YFSETQ. This CDR3 comprises 14 residues. V dropped 3 bases and J dropped 0; count of bases not matched to a gene: 1. CDR3 residues: CASSSDRVNTEAFF. The CDR3 DNA sequence: TGCGCCAGCAGCTCGGACAGGGTGAACACTGAAGCTTTCTTT.

The chain has TRBV27 and TRBJ1-1; D might be TRBD1 (5 bases). This CDR3 is 13 amino acids long. Per the germline V gene, CDR1 is MNHEY and CDR2 is SMNVEV (reference sequence). With 8 bases removed from V and 0 bases from J, the gap between germline ends came to 10 bases. The CDR3 nucleotides read TGTGCCAGCGGGGGGTCTCTGAACACTGAAGCTTTCTTT. It yields the protein CASGGSLNTEAFF.

This clone was picked up a small number of times. The chain uses TRBV28 and TRBJ2-7; 7 bases fit TRBD1. The CDR3 is 14 residues long. V lost 6 bases to trimming and J lost 1 base; unmatched junction nucleotides: 6. Per the germline V gene, CDR1 is MDHEN and CDR2 is SYDVKM. CDR3 in DNA: TGTGCCAGCAGCCTTCCGGGACAGTCCTACGAGCAGTACTTC. Translated: CASSLPGQSYEQYF.

The chain joins TRBV29-1 to TRBJ2-7; weak D call: TRBD1 (5 bases). The germline CDR1 and CDR2 sequences are SQVTM and ANQGSEA. With 4 bases removed from V and 0 bases from J, the gap between germline ends came to 13 bases. The CDR3 contains 14 residues. CDR3 residues: CSVVSGKSSYEQYF. CDR3 DNA sequence: TGCAGCGTTGTATCAGGGAAAAGCTCCTACGAGCAGTACTTC.

The chain carries TRBV15 and TRBJ2-5, with D maybe TRBD1 (5 bases). There are 15 residues in the CDR3. Germline assignment: CDR1 LNHNV and CDR2 YYDKDF (reference sequence). V was trimmed by 3 bases and J by 0 bases, leaving 11 bases between them. The CDR3 region is CATSSRSGNQETQYF. The CDR3 coding sequence is TGTGCCACCAGCAGCCGATCAGGGAACCAAGAGACCCAGTACTTC.

V gene TRBV15 combines with J gene TRBJ2-1; D tentatively reads TRBD1 or TRBD2 (5 bases each). The germline CDR1 and CDR2 sequences are LNHNV and YYDKDF (reference sequence). The CDR3 contains 12 residues. V lost 5 bases and J lost 10, with 12 bases in between. The CDR3: CATSGDVPEQFF. The DNA for the CDR3 is TGTGCCACCAGCGGGGACGTTCCGGAGCAGTTCTTC.

The rearrangement links TRBV15 to TRBJ1-2; D call uncertain. With 0 bases removed from V and 8 bases from J, the gap between germline ends came to 10 bases. CDR1 and CDR2 (germline): LNHNV, YYDKDF (reference sequence). The length of the CDR3 is 13 residues. The CDR3 sequence is CATSREEYGGYTF. The CDR3 DNA reads as TGTGCCACCAGCAGAGAGGAGTACGGCGGCTACACCTTC.

CDR3 amino acids: CASTSPGTTRDGYTF. The CDR3 DNA reads as TGTGCCAGCACCTCTCCCGGTACCACGAGGGATGGCTACACCTTC. The chain has TRBV11-2 and TRBJ1-2; D gene unclear. CDR1 and CDR2 (germline): SGHAT, FQNNGV. The CDR3 length is 15 residues. The germline V and J ends were trimmed by 7 bases and 6 bases, with 21 bases remaining between them.

The CDR3 DNA reads TGTGCCAGCAGTCCCAGGGCGGCCTATGGCTACACCTTC. Amino acids: CASSPRAAYGYTF. J is TRBJ1-2 and V is TRBV6-6; D is possibly TRBD1 (5 bases). This CDR3 region has 13 residues. CDR1 is MNHNY and CDR2 is SVGAGI in the germline V gene (reference sequence). Between the trimmed V and J ends, which lost 5 bases and 4 bases, there was a span of 11 bases.

This clone showed up just a few times. The V call is TRBV14, the J call TRBJ1-3; possibly TRBD1 for D (5 bases). The CDR3 is 16 residues long. Trimming removed 2 bases at V and 0 bases at J, with 11 bases between. From germline, CDR1 is SGHDN and CDR2 FVKESK. The CDR3 reads CASSQRAGDSGNTIYF. The CDR3 bases are TGTGCCAGCAGCCAAAGGGCGGGGGACTCTGGAAACACCATATATTTT.

In DNA form, the CDR3 reads TGTGCCAGCAGTGCCTCCTCGACAGGGGAGAGTCGGCAGTTCTTC. Protein: CASSASSTGESRQFF. V and J are TRBV2 and TRBJ2-1, with 8 positions matching TRBD1. In germline, CDR1 is SNHLY, CDR2 FYNNEI. Trimming at V came to 4 bases and at J to 12 bases, leaving 14 bases not matched to a gene. This CDR3 is built from 15 residues.

The chain combines TRBV15 with TRBJ1-2, with D unresolved. V was clipped by 0 bases and J by 11 bases, with 13 bases between them. Germline CDR1 reads LNHNV; CDR2 reads YYDKDF (reference sequence). This CDR3 is built from 13 residues. CDR3 region: CATSRDRNGWYTF. Here the CDR3 DNA reads TGTGCCACCAGCAGAGACAGGAATGGTTGGTACACCTTC.